This T cell receptor beta chain was retrieved from a study of blood T cell repertoires in COVID-19. Some clones are missing from TCRdb's copy, which holds only in-frame ones; the method was immunoSEQ multiplex PCR. The data show about 76,000 clones, approximately 89% seen once. Trimming took 1 base from V and 0 from J, leaving 4 bases between them. The CDR3 totals 15 residues. Germline assignment: CDR1 SGHTA and CDR2 FQGNSA. This receptor was taken from a human donor in a cohort sampled during active COVID-19. The material sequenced was peripheral blood. V and J are TRBV7-2 and TRBJ2-6, with unresolved D. The CDR3 DNA reads TGTGCCAGCAGCTTAGACGGCTCTGGGGCCAACGTCCTGACTTTC. Protein: CASSLDGSGANVLTF.